These T cell receptor beta chains were read from a single sample in a study of pediatric ulcerative colitis. Sequencing used immunoSEQ multiplex PCR; TCRdb keeps in-frame clones, though not all of them. This table has 30,000 to 35,000 clones, approximately 78% appearing once. The sequencing sample was made of gut tissue. These receptor sequences come from a boy younger than 18 with mild ulcerative colitis. Each CDR3 is given with its conserved first and last residue. The D gene is left open where the match is weak. Clone size, where shown, is once, few, many, or a class for clones that have expanded.

v_gene	d_gene	abundance	j_gene	CDR3aa	CDR3nt
TRBV27	TRBD1	-	TRBJ2-1	CASSLTSPGQGRSEQFF	TGTGCCAGCAGTTTAACGAGTCCGGGACAGGGGAGGTCTGAGCAGTTCTTC
TRBV5-8	-	-	TRBJ1-5	CASSLTGHQPQHF	TGTGCCAGCAGCTTAACTGGCCATCAGCCCCAGCATTTT
TRBV7-2	-	-	TRBJ1-2	CASSLVGWQDYGYTF	TGTGCCAGCAGCTTGGTTGGGTGGCAGGACTATGGCTACACCTTC
TRBV13	-	-	TRBJ2-3	CASSLAPPWGKGDTQYF	TGTGCCAGCAGCTTAGCCCCCCCTTGGGGGAAAGGAGATACGCAGTATTTT
TRBV5-6	-	-	TRBJ2-1	CASSFPGGNEQFF	TGTGCCAGCAGCTTTCCCGGGGGCAATGAGCAGTTCTTC
TRBV5-1	-	-	TRBJ1-1	CASSSGVEAFF	TGCGCCAGCAGCTCCGGGGTTGAAGCTTTCTTT
TRBV7-9	TRBD1	once	TRBJ1-2	CATQGAGGGYTF	TGTGCCACCCAGGGGGCTGGGGGTGGCTACACCTTC
TRBV6-6	TRBD1	-	TRBJ1-1	CASSYFQGGAFF	TGTGCCAGCAGTTACTTTCAGGGGGGGGCTTTCTTT
TRBV5-8	-	-	TRBJ1-1	CASSLGRNTEAFF	TGTGCCAGCAGCTTGGGTCGGAACACTGAAGCTTTCTTT
TRBV29-1	-	few	TRBJ2-2	CSVEVWGSGELFF	TGCAGCGTTGAAGTGTGGGGGTCTGGGGAGCTGTTTTTT
TRBV29-1	-	few	TRBJ2-5	CSAPLGTRQETQYF	TGCAGCGCCCCCCTGGGGACTCGCCAAGAGACCCAGTACTTC
TRBV6-5	-	-	TRBJ1-5	CASRRQGMGNQPQHF	TGTGCCAGCAGGCGGCAGGGGATGGGCAATCAGCCCCAGCATTTT
TRBV7-3	TRBD1	medium-sized	TRBJ1-1	CASSPNRGTEAFF	TGTGCCAGCAGCCCCAACAGGGGTACTGAAGCTTTCTTT
TRBV30	-	few	TRBJ2-1	CACTIEDYNEQFF	TGTGCTTGTACAATAGAGGACTACAATGAGCAGTTCTTC
TRBV4-1	-	-	TRBJ1-1	CASSRQGRGFTEAFF	TGCGCCAGCAGCAGACAAGGCAGGGGTTTTACTGAAGCTTTCTTT
TRBV30	TRBD2	-	TRBJ2-5	CAWSRPPGLPQETQYF	TGTGCCTGGAGCAGGCCTCCGGGACTACCACAAGAGACCCAGTACTTC
TRBV5-1	-	once	TRBJ2-1	CASRRRQDNEQFF	TGCGCCAGCCGACGTCGGCAGGACAATGAGCAGTTCTTC
TRBV10-1	-	-	TRBJ1-1	CASSDGDTEAFF	TGCGCCAGCAGTGACGGGGACACTGAAGCTTTCTTT
TRBV18	-	once	TRBJ2-7	CASSPLVGGRPYEQYF	TGTGCCAGCTCACCACTCGTCGGGGGGCGTCCCTACGAGCAGTACTTC
TRBV29-1	TRBD1	-	TRBJ2-5	CSGNRGETQYF	TGCAGCGGAAACAGGGGAGAGACCCAGTACTTC
TRBV5-1	TRBD1	-	TRBJ1-4	CASSFGTGKHEKLFF	TGCGCCAGCAGCTTCGGGACAGGGAAACACGAAAAACTGTTTTTT
TRBV4-2	TRBD1	-	TRBJ1-1	CASSQVPGGSMNTEAFF	TGTGCCAGCAGCCAAGTACCAGGGGGATCTATGAACACTGAAGCTTTCTTT
TRBV5-1	-	few	TRBJ2-3	CASSPGPQGEDTQYF	TGCGCCAGCAGCCCTGGCCCACAGGGAGAAGATACGCAGTATTTT
TRBV2	TRBD2	-	TRBJ2-3	CASLAGGTDTQYF	TGTGCCAGCCTAGCGGGGGGCACAGATACGCAGTATTTT
TRBV5-1	-	-	TRBJ2-7	CASSPGRLADHEQYF	TGCGCCAGCAGCCCGGGACGGTTAGCGGACCACGAGCAGTACTTC
TRBV29-1	-	-	TRBJ2-7	CSVRVDSYEQYF	TGCAGCGTTAGGGTGGACTCCTACGAGCAGTACTTC
TRBV19	TRBD1	-	TRBJ2-3	CASQQGGVTDTQYF	TGTGCCAGTCAACAGGGGGGAGTCACAGATACGCAGTATTTT
TRBV30	TRBD1	-	TRBJ1-6	CAWSLQGDSPLHF	TGTGCCTGGAGCTTACAGGGGGATTCACCCCTCCACTTT
TRBV5-1	TRBD2	-	TRBJ2-1	CASSLRLARNEQFF	TGCGCCAGCAGTCTCAGACTAGCCCGCAATGAGCAGTTCTTC
TRBV10-2	-	once	TRBJ2-2	CASSETQGTGELFF	TGCGCCAGCAGTGAGACGCAGGGAACCGGGGAGCTGTTTTTT
TRBV9	-	-	TRBJ1-1	CASSGGRGNTEAFF	TGTGCCAGCAGCGGTGGACGGGGGAACACTGAAGCTTTCTTT
TRBV2	-	-	TRBJ1-1	CASSEVSSGTEAFF	TGTGCCAGCAGTGAGGTCAGTTCGGGCACTGAAGCTTTCTTT
TRBV9	-	-	TRBJ2-5	CASSVGNPLGQETQYF	TGTGCCAGCAGCGTAGGAAATCCGTTAGGGCAAGAGACCCAGTACTTC
TRBV5-1	-	-	TRBJ2-5	CASRPGTQETQYF	TGCGCCAGCAGACCCGGGACACAAGAGACCCAGTACTTC
TRBV9	-	-	TRBJ1-1	CASSPRAGQENTEAFF	TGTGCCAGCAGCCCCCGAGCGGGACAAGAGAACACTGAAGCTTTCTTT
TRBV15	-	once	TRBJ1-1	CATSRAPNTEAFF	TGTGCCACCAGCAGAGCCCCGAACACTGAAGCTTTCTTT
TRBV9	-	-	TRBJ1-1	CASSPTVMNTEAFF	TGTGCCAGCAGCCCGACAGTTATGAACACTGAAGCTTTCTTT
TRBV7-2	-	-	TRBJ2-7	CASSLVRDGTYEQYF	TGTGCCAGCAGCTTAGTACGGGACGGAACGTACGAGCAGTACTTC
TRBV25-1	-	-	TRBJ1-1	CASSTPGVTGTEAFF	TGTGCCAGCTCCACCCCAGGGGTTACGGGAACTGAAGCTTTCTTT
TRBV2	TRBD1	-	TRBJ1-6	CASSRQGRNSPLHF	TGTGCCAGCAGTCGACAGGGGCGGAATTCACCCCTCCACTTT
TRBV5-4	TRBD1	-	TRBJ2-7	CASSLVGTGFYEQYF	TGTGCCAGCAGCTTGGTTGGGACAGGGTTCTACGAGCAGTACTTC
TRBV15	-	-	TRBJ1-6	CATSFQVAANSPLHF	TGTGCCACCAGCTTTCAGGTCGCGGCCAATTCACCCCTCCACTTT
TRBV5-8	-	-	TRBJ2-7	CASSLAVIYEQYF	TGTGCCAGCAGCTTGGCTGTGATCTACGAGCAGTACTTC
TRBV28	TRBD1	-	TRBJ1-1	CASSFNRGWNTEAFF	TGTGCCAGCAGTTTTAACAGGGGGTGGAACACTGAAGCTTTCTTT
TRBV30	-	medium-sized	TRBJ1-1	CAWIWGERDTEAFF	TGTGCCTGGATTTGGGGCGAGAGGGACACTGAAGCTTTCTTT
TRBV2	-	-	TRBJ1-4	CASSSGTFYEKLFF	TGTGCCAGCAGTTCAGGGACCTTTTATGAAAAACTGTTTTTT
TRBV7-2	-	-	TRBJ1-1	CASSLAGVEAFF	TGTGCCAGCAGCTTAGCGGGGGTTGAAGCTTTCTTT
TRBV30	-	-	TRBJ2-3	CAWGGGSTDTQYF	TGTGCCTGGGGAGGGGGGAGCACAGATACGCAGTATTTT
TRBV11-2	-	-	TRBJ1-1	CASSSAYRDYTEAFF	TGTGCCAGCAGCTCAGCCTACAGGGATTACACTGAAGCTTTCTTT
TRBV5-4	-	-	TRBJ2-3	CASSSPGMTSTDTQYF	TGTGCCAGCAGCTCCCCGGGGATGACTAGCACAGATACGCAGTATTTT
TRBV5-5	-	-	TRBJ2-7	CASTIRTDVSYEQYF	TGTGCCAGCACGATCAGAACAGATGTTTCCTACGAGCAGTACTTC
TRBV11-3	TRBD2	-	TRBJ2-7	CASSPGLAFLYEQYF	TGTGCCAGCAGCCCCGGACTAGCGTTCTTATACGAGCAGTACTTC
TRBV11-3	TRBD1	-	TRBJ2-1	CASSYRDRSYNEQFF	TGTGCCAGCAGTTACCGGGACAGGTCCTACAATGAGCAGTTCTTC
TRBV19	TRBD1	-	TRBJ2-1	CASSIVLGQGNEQFF	TGTGCCAGTAGTATAGTCCTGGGACAGGGAAATGAGCAGTTCTTC
TRBV7-7	-	once	TRBJ1-2	CASSYGPIITGGYTF	TGTGCTAGCAGCTACGGACCGATTATCACGGGGGGCTACACCTTC
TRBV15	TRBD1	few	TRBJ1-1	CATSRGPTGVTEAFF	TGTGCCACCAGCAGAGGCCCCACAGGGGTCACTGAAGCTTTCTTT
TRBV5-8	-	-	TRBJ1-4	CASSLAGHNEKLFF	TGTGCCAGCAGCTTGGCAGGCCATAATGAAAAACTGTTTTTT
TRBV11-3	TRBD1	-	TRBJ2-6	CASSAGQGLPGANVLTF	TGTGCCAGCAGCGCGGGACAGGGCCTCCCTGGGGCCAACGTCCTGACTTTC
TRBV4-1	-	-	TRBJ1-6	CASSPALDRENSPLHF	TGCGCCAGCAGCCCCGCGCTTGACAGAGAAAATTCACCCCTCCACTTT